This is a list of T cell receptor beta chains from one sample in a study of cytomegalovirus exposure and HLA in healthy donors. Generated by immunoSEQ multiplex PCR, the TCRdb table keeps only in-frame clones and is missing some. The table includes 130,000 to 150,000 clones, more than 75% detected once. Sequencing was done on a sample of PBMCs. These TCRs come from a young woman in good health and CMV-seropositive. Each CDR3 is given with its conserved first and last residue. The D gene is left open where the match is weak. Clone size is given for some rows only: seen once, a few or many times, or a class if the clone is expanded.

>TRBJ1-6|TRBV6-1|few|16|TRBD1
CASSEVLGQGSSPLHF
TGTGCCAGCAGTGAAGTTTTGGGACAGGGGAGTTCACCCCTCCACTTT
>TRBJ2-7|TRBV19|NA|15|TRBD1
CASSPRTGGSYEQYF
TGTGCCAGTAGTCCGCGGACAGGGGGGAGTTACGAGCAGTACTTC
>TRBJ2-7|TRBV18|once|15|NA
CASSPQTVRSYEQYF
TGTGCCAGCTCACCGCAGACAGTTCGCTCCTACGAGCAGTACTTC
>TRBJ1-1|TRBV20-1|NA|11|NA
CSARDGRAAFF
TGCAGTGCTAGAGATGGGAGGGCTGCTTTCTTT
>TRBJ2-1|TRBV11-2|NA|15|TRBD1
CASSQGQAPYNEQFF
TGTGCCAGCAGCCAGGGACAGGCGCCCTACAATGAGCAGTTCTTC
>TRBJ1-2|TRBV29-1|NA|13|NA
CSVSGGTNYGYTF
TGCAGCGTCTCGGGGGGAACTAACTATGGCTACACCTTC
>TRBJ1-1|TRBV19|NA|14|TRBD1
CASSTGEAHTEAFF
TGTGCCAGTAGCACAGGGGAAGCCCACACTGAAGCTTTCTTT
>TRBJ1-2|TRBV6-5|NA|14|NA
CASSVTETVYGYTF
TGTGCCAGCAGTGTCACAGAGACCGTCTATGGCTACACCTTC
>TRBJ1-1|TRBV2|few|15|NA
CASGSFRFMNTEAFF
TGTGCCAGCGGGAGTTTCCGGTTCATGAACACTGAAGCTTTCTTT
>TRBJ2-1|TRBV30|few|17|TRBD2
CAWSAPPGGRKDNEQFF
TGTGCCTGGAGTGCGCCGCCGGGAGGCAGGAAGGACAATGAGCAGTTCTTC
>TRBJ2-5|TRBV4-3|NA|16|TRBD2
CASSQDRSGGEETQYF
TGCGCCAGCAGCCAAGATAGGTCGGGGGGGGAAGAGACCCAGTACTTC
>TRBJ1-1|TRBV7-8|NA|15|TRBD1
CASSIKQGAGTEAFF
TGTGCCAGCAGCATCAAACAGGGGGCAGGGACTGAAGCTTTCTTT
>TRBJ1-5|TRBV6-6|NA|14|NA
CASSYNRADQPQHF
TGTGCCAGCAGTTACAACAGGGCGGATCAGCCCCAGCATTTT
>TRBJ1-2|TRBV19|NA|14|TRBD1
CASSMTGGGYGYTF
TGTGCCAGTAGTATGACAGGGGGCGGCTATGGCTACACCTTC
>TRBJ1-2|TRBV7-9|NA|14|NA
CASSPRALPYGYTF
TGTGCCAGCAGCCCCAGGGCCCTTCCTTATGGCTACACCTTC
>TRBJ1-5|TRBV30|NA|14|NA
CAWSAGIGNQPQHF
TGTGCCTGGAGTGCGGGGATCGGCAATCAGCCCCAGCATTTT
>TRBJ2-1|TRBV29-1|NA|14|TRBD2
CSVASGGGYNEQFF
TGCAGCGTTGCTAGCGGGGGGGGGTACAATGAGCAGTTCTTC
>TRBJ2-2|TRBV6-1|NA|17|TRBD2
CASSVSSGGAYTGELFF
TGTGCCAGCAGTGTCTCTAGCGGGGGGGCATACACCGGGGAGCTGTTTTTT
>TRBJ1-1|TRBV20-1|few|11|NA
CSARQGTEAFF
TGCAGTGCTAGACAGGGCACTGAAGCTTTCTTT
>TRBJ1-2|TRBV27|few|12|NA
CASTQGNYGYTF
TGTGCCAGCACCCAGGGGAACTATGGCTACACCTTC
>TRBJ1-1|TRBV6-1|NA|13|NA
CASSGQVNTEAFF
TGTGCCAGCAGTGGACAGGTGAACACTGAAGCTTTCTTT
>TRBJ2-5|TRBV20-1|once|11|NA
CSARVRETQYF
TGCAGTGCTAGAGTACGGGAGACCCAGTACTTC
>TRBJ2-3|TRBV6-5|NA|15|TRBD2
CASTETSQSTDTQYF
TGTGCCAGCACCGAGACTAGCCAGAGCACAGATACGCAGTATTTT
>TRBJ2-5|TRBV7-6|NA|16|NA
CASSHRGGRNQETQYF
TGTGCCAGCAGTCATCGAGGAGGCAGGAATCAAGAGACCCAGTACTTC
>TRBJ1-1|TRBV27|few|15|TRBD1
CATMNRGTLNTEAFF
TGTGCCACCATGAACAGGGGTACCCTGAACACTGAAGCTTTCTTT
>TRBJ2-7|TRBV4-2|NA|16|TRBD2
CASSRDPLAGGDEQYF
TGTGCCAGCAGCCGAGACCCCTTAGCGGGGGGCGACGAGCAGTACTTC
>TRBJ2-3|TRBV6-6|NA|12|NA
CASSYSSSGQYF
TGTGCCAGCAGTTACTCGTCCTCAGGGCAGTATTTT
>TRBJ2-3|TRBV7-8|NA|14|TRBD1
CASSPGQDTDTQYF
TGTGCCAGCAGCCCTGGACAGGACACAGATACGCAGTATTTT
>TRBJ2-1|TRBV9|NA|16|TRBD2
CASSLRLAGGPNEQFF
TGTGCCAGCAGCCTAAGACTAGCGGGGGGGCCGAATGAGCAGTTCTTC
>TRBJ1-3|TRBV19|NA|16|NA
CASSMGAFGSGNTIYF
TGTGCCAGTAGTATGGGGGCGTTTGGCTCTGGAAACACCATATATTTT
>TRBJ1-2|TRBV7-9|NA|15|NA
CASSLTGPDFYGYTF
TGTGCCAGCAGCTTAACAGGGCCAGATTTCTATGGCTACACCTTC
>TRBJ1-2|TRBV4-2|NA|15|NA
CASSQDGSSGDGYTF
TGTGCCAGCAGCCAAGATGGGAGCTCGGGAGATGGCTACACCTTC
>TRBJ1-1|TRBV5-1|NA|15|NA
CASSFGVSMNTEAFF
TGCGCCAGCAGCTTCGGTGTGAGCATGAACACTGAAGCTTTCTTT
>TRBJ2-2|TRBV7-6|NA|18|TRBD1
CASSQPETGISGAGELFF
TGTGCCAGCAGCCAACCGGAGACAGGGATTTCTGGGGCCGGGGAGCTGTTTTTT
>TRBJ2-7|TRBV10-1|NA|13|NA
CASSDTSSYEQYF
TGCGCCAGCAGTGATACCAGCTCCTACGAGCAGTACTTC